This T cell receptor (beta chain) was retrieved from a study of cytomegalovirus exposure and HLA in healthy donors. In the study overall: Approximately 200 million T cells yielded 117 million unique TCR beta sequences in earlier analysis. Notes on the study in general: Several of the most significant clusters appeared, in a later analysis, to be linked to common viral pathogens. Roughly 170 TCR beta chains were listed as cytomegalovirus-associated.

Researchers ran the PCR with 60 Vbeta and 13 Jbeta primers. Per the authors' pipeline: Unique TCR beta chains numbered approximately 80 million in a later analysis, with roughly 9.9 million shared. The protocol was immunoSEQ multiplex PCR, while the TCRdb copy is restricted to in-frame clones and leaves out a portion. From that table come the V and J calls and clone size; the DNA was used to work out D and trimming. The sample records about 130,000 clones, around three quarters being singletons. Trimming shortened V by 9 bases and J by 2 bases, and 13 bases separated the two germline ends. CDR3 length equals 13 residues. Germline CDR1 is MNHNS and CDR2 is SASEGT. Note on this clone: Its antigen remains unidentified.

Sequencing was performed on PBMCs. The chain employs TRBV6-1 and TRBJ2-5, with D unresolved. This clonotype originated in a man aged 35 to 55 in good health and CMV-seronegative. CDR3 coding DNA: TGTGCCAGTGGATTACTACTGCAAGAGACCCAGTACTTC. It specifies CASGLLLQETQYF.